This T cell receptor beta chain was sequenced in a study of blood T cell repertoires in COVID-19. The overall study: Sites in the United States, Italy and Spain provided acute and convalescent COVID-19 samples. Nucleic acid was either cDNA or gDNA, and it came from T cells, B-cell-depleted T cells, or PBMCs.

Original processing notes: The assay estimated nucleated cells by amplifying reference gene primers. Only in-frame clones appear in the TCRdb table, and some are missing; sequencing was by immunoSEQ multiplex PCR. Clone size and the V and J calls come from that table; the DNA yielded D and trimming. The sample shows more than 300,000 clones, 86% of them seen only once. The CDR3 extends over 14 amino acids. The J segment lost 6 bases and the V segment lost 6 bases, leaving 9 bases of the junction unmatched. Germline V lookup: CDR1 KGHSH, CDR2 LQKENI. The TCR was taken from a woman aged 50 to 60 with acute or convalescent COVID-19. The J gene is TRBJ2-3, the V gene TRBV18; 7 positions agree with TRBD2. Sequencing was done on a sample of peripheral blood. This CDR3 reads CASSPSGGGDTQYF. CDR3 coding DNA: TGTGCCAGCTCGCCGAGCGGCGGGGGTGATACGCAGTATTTT.